This TCR beta chain was recovered during a study of shared T cell receptors in the human thymus. Unmatched junction bases numbered 6, after V lost 2 bases and J lost 2 bases. This CDR3 region has 15 residues. CDR1 PRHDT and CDR2 FYEKMQ come from the germline V gene (reference sequence). Profiled with immunoSEQ multiplex PCR; TCRdb holds only in-frame clones, not every one. The sample comprises about 660,000 clones, approximately 88% of which are singletons, and approximately 0.011% rests with the top ten. The sample was also reused in another study, on human thymus T cells. From that study: Immunologically healthy infants in Finland undergoing congenital heart defect surgery were the donors. Repertoires from thymus and blood appeared to show biased V and J gene usage.

The source is a boy younger than two with a congenital heart defect. Sequencing input: thymocytes. The rearrangement joins TRBV13 to TRBJ2-7, with TRBD2 matching 7 bases. Here the CDR3 DNA reads TGTGCCAGCAGCTTACTCCGGGACTACCCCTACGAGCAGTACTTC. Amino acids: CASSLLRDYPYEQYF.